These 23 T cell receptor beta chains originate from one sample sequenced in a study of monozygotic twins with inflammatory bowel disease. With the 5' RACE reads reprocessed, TCRdb shows one record per CDR3 protein and no DNA. This table lists some 330,000 distinct CDR3 sequences. The specimen was blood. The receptor source for this set is a human donor with ulcerative colitis or Crohn's disease, or a healthy co-twin of an affected twin (not recorded which).

Here the CDR3 reads CASSSPRGPYTEAFF. The chain employs TRBV28 and TRBJ1-1; lacking DNA, the TRBD1 call made by TCRdb goes unchecked. The CDR3 runs to 15 residues. Germline V gene sequence: CDR1 MDHEN, CDR2 SYDVKM.

V gene TRBV12-3 or TRBV12-4 combines with J gene TRBJ2-7. The CDR3 loop spans 14 amino acids. The CDR3 protein is CASSFVRSSYEQYF.

The genes are TRBV7-3 and TRBJ1-1; without DNA, the TCRdb call of TRBD1 cannot be checked. This CDR3 spans 14 amino acids. Germline CDR1 is SGHTA and CDR2 is FQGTGA. The CDR3 reads CASSLQGTNTEAFF.

J is TRBJ2-7 and V is TRBV20-1; lacking DNA, the TRBD1 call made by TCRdb goes unchecked. Germline loops: CDR1 DFQATT, CDR2 SNEGSKA (reference sequence). There are 15 residues in the CDR3. The CDR3: CSARPSGKSSYEQYF.

The chain has TRBV5-1 and TRBJ2-4; the TRBD2 assignment by TCRdb is unverifiable without DNA. Germline CDR1 is SGHRS and CDR2 is YFSETQ. CDR3 length: 14 amino acids. This CDR3 is CASSSLGTSGVQYF. The variable domain in full, with the rest retrieved from reference TRBV5-1 and TRBJ2-4, is KAGVTQTPRYLIKTRGQQVTLSCSPISGHRSVSWYQQTPGQGLQFLFEYFSETQRNKGNFPGRFSGRQFSNSRSEMNVSTLELGDSALYLCASSSLGTSGVQYFGAGTRLSVL.

CDR3 amino acids: CATSDVGTGGGNEQFF. This chain joins TRBV24-1 and TRBJ2-1; TCRdb proposes TRBD1, but this gene call is untestable without DNA. The germline CDR1 and CDR2 sequences are KGHDR and SFDVKD. This CDR3 is built from 16 residues.

V gene TRBV15 combines with J gene TRBJ2-1; checking the TCRdb D call of TRBD2 is not possible without DNA. Germline CDR1 and CDR2: LNHNV and YYDKDF (reference sequence). The CDR3 covers 16 residues. The CDR3: CATSRKTSGSRNEQFF.

The chain links TRBV25-1 to TRBJ2-7; TCRdb outputs TRBD2, but without DNA this stays unchecked. CDR3 length: 15 amino acids. The germline CDR1 and CDR2 sequences are MGHDK and SYGVNS. CDR3 region: CASSESAGGKYEQYF.

The chain carries TRBV14 and TRBJ1-6; the TRBD1 assignment by TCRdb is unverifiable without DNA. Germline loops: CDR1 SGHDN, CDR2 FVKESK. The CDR3 totals 15 residues. CDR3 amino acids: CASSFGQGKNSPLHF.

The CDR3: CASSQGSNTGELFF. The chain couples TRBV6-1 to TRBJ2-2; TCRdb calls TRBD1, which cannot be checked without DNA. CDR3 length: 14 residues. Germline V gene lookup returns CDR1 MNHNS and CDR2 SASEGT.

The chain joins TRBV6-2 or TRBV6-3 to TRBJ2-5; TCRdb gives TRBD2 as the D gene, but with no DNA this cannot be confirmed. CDR3 length equals 16 residues. Germline V CDR1 and CDR2: MNHEY, SVGEGT. This chain's CDR3 is CASTYGLAGGQETQYF.

CDR3 amino acids: CASSQSLARAYEQYF. V and J are TRBV4-3 and TRBJ2-7; TCRdb gives TRBD1 as the D gene, but with no DNA this cannot be confirmed. Germline CDR1 LGHNA, CDR2 YSLEER. The CDR3 has 15 amino acids.

This chain uses TRBV12-5 with TRBJ2-3; as DNA is missing, the TRBD2 call by TCRdb cannot be tested. Germline values: CDR1 LGHNT, CDR2 FRNRAP. This CDR3 has 15 amino acids. CDR3 residues: CASGPGLELTDTQYF.

The chain uses TRBV10-3 and TRBJ1-4; the D call from TCRdb, TRBD1, cannot be confirmed without DNA. This CDR3 is built from 15 residues. CDR1 is ENHRY, CDR2 SYGVKD, per germline. CDR3 protein: CAISEPGTAGEKLFF.

V usage is TRBV6-6 and J usage is TRBJ2-7; TCRdb gives TRBD1 as the D gene, but with no DNA this cannot be confirmed. Germline CDR1 is MNHNY and CDR2 is SVGAGI (reference sequence). This CDR3 spans 14 amino acids. The CDR3 reads CAGRDGRLTYEQYF.

The chain recombines TRBV15 with TRBJ1-3. This CDR3 is 14 amino acids long. The germline CDR1 and CDR2 sequences are LNHNV and YYDKDF (reference sequence). The CDR3 protein is CATSRRDSGNTIYF.

The chain employs TRBV27 and TRBJ2-7; TCRdb gives TRBD1 as the D gene, but with no DNA this cannot be confirmed. CDR3 length: 15 amino acids. Germline CDR1 is MNHEY and CDR2 is SMNVEV (reference sequence). CDR3 amino acids: CASSSAGTGVYEQYF.

The chain joins TRBV5-6 to TRBJ2-3; there is no DNA to check the TCRdb D call of TRBD1. Germline V gene lookup returns CDR1 SGHDT and CDR2 YYEEEE. CDR3 length equals 16 residues. The CDR3 loop reads CASSLSFSGVGDTQYF.

CDR3 protein: CASSQDRSLNSPLHF. J is TRBJ1-6 and V is TRBV3-1. The CDR3 totals 15 residues. CDR1 is LGHDT, CDR2 YNNKEL, per germline (reference sequence).

The chain is built from TRBV28 and TRBJ2-2; the D call from TCRdb, TRBD1, cannot be confirmed without DNA. CDR1 is MDHEN and CDR2 is SYDVKM in the germline V gene. This CDR3 comprises 14 residues. This CDR3 reads CASRRAGGSGELFF.

The rearrangement joins TRBV6-5 to TRBJ2-1; as DNA is missing, the TRBD2 call by TCRdb cannot be tested. The germline gives CDR1 MNHEY, CDR2 SVGAGI. The length of the CDR3 is 17 residues. The CDR3 protein is CASSYGGLAGTNNEQFF.

The chain recombines TRBV7-9 with TRBJ1-5; TCRdb's D call, TRBD1, is unchecked because there is no DNA. CDR1 is SEHNR and CDR2 is FQNEAQ in the germline V gene (reference sequence). This CDR3 has 15 residues. CDR3 sequence reads: CASSAQGRGNQPQHF.

The chain is built from TRBV7-2 and TRBJ1-2; TCRdb designates TRBD1, a call that cannot be tested without DNA. Looked up from germline, CDR1 is SGHTA and CDR2 is FQGNSA. The CDR3 extends over 16 amino acids. CDR3: CATKTQGIGRNYGYTF.